The clone carrying this TCR beta chain showed up just a few times. Its antigen is currently unknown. Investigators reverse transcribed all isolated RNA, so they sequenced expressed TCRB transcripts. Clones were sequenced by immunoSEQ multiplex PCR, and TCRdb holds only the in-frame ones, with some missing. Of over 120,000 clones in the sample, more than 10% were seen once. This sample is drawn from a study of beta chain features in type 1 diabetes. Study findings and constraints: Patients with type 1 diabetes carried fewer insertions and had more deletions at their VDJ junctions. All four CD4+ subsets from Type 1 diabetes patients carried moderately but significantly shorter TCRB CDR3s.

The germline V gene encodes CDR1 SGHRS and CDR2 YFSETQ. With 4 bases clipped from V and 3 bases from J, the junction kept 12 bases outside the gene matches. The CDR3 extends over 17 amino acids. Specimen: central memory CD4+ T cells from blood. This TCR was recovered from a man aged 18 to 30 with type 1 diabetes. The rearrangement uses TRBV5-1 and TRBJ2-7, with 11 bases fitting TRBD1. The CDR3 DNA sequence: TGCGCCAGCAGCACCCCATCCGGACAGGGGGCGCGCTACGAGCAGTACTTC. Its translation is CASSTPSGQGARYEQYF.